This TCR beta chain was captured by sequencing in a study of cytomegalovirus exposure and HLA in healthy donors. On this clone: Its antigen is as yet unknown.

V dropped 3 bases and J dropped 0 bases, with 5 bases sitting between them. Germline CDR1 is SGHTA and CDR2 is FQGNSA. The CDR3 extends over 13 amino acids. It was with 60 Vbeta and 13 Jbeta primers that the PCR ran. Authors' processing steps: Later reanalysis found tens of millions of unique TCR beta chains, around 10 million of them shared. Assay used: immunoSEQ multiplex PCR; TCRdb lists only in-frame clones, some missing. The DNA was the basis for D and trimming; V, J and clone size are from that table. The sample has some 130,000 clones, roughly four fifths seen once. Each donor was nominally healthy when sampled (though unrecorded immune exposures were likely). Study findings and constraints: In a later analysis, an Asian-associated ancestry cluster reportedly showed fewer N-insertions than the approximately 700-donor mean. Later analysis revealed greater clonal expansion in HLA-associated TCR beta chains than in equally common others.

This clonotype originated in a woman in her fifties or sixties in good health and CMV-seronegative. The V gene is TRBV7-2, the J gene TRBJ1-1; D not resolved. Material for sequencing was PBMCs. CDR3 protein: CASSFRLNTEAFF. The CDR3 bases are TGTGCCAGCAGCTTCCGGTTGAACACTGAAGCTTTCTTT.